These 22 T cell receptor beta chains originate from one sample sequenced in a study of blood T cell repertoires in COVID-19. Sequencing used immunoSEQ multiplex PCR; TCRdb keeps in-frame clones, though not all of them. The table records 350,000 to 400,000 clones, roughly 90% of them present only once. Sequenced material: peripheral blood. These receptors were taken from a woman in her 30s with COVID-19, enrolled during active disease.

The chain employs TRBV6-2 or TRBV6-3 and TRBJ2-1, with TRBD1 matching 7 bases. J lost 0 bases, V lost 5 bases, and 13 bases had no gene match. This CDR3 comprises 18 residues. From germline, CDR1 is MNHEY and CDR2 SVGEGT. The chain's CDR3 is CASSQITGTASSYNEQFF. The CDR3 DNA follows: TGTGCCAGCAGTCAGATAACCGGGACAGCAAGCTCCTACAATGAGCAGTTCTTC.

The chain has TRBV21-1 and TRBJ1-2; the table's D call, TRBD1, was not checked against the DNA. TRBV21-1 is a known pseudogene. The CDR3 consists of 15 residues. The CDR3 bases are TGTGCCAGCAGCGCCCCACCGGCAGGGAACTATGGCTACACCTTC. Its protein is CASSAPPAGNYGYTF.

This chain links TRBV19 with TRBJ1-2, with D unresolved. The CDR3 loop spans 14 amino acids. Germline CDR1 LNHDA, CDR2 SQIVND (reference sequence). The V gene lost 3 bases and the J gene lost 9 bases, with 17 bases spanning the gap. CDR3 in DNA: TGTGCCAGTAGTATTGACGGAGCTCTACGGCGCTACACCTTC. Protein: CASSIDGALRRYTF.

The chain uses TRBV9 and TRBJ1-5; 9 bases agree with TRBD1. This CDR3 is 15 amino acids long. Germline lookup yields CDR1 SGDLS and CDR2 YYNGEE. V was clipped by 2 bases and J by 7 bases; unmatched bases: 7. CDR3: CASSVSGTGRQPQHF. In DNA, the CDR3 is TGTGCCAGCAGCGTGAGCGGGACAGGGCGGCAGCCCCAGCATTTT.

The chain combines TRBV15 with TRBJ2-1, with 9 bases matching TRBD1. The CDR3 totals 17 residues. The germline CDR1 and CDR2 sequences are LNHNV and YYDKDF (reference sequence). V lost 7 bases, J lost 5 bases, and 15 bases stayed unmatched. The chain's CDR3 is CATTLGFPGQGHNEQFF. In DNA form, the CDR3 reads TGTGCCACCACCCTCGGGTTTCCGGGACAGGGACACAATGAGCAGTTCTTC.

The CDR3 nucleotides are TGTGCCAGTAGTCCCCGCTCCTACAATGAGCAGTTCTTC. Encoded protein: CASSPRSYNEQFF. V is TRBV19 and J is TRBJ2-1; no reliable D call. The CDR3 is 13 residues long. V was cut by 5 bases and J by 0 bases, with 5 bases left in between. The germline V gene encodes CDR1 LNHDA and CDR2 SQIVND (reference sequence). The full variable domain, rest sourced from reference TRBV19 and TRBJ2-1, is DGGITQSPKYLFRKEGQNVTLSCEQNLNHDAMYWYRQDPGQGLRLIYYSQIVNDFQKGDIAEGYSVSREKKESFPLTVTSAQKNPTAFYLCASSPRSYNEQFFGPGTRLTVL.

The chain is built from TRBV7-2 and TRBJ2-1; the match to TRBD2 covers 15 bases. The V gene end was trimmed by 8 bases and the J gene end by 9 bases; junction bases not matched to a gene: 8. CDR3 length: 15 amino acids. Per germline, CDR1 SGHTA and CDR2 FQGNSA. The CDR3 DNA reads TGTGCCAGCTCCTCGACGGGACTAGCGGGGGGTGAGCAGTTCTTC. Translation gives CASSSTGLAGGEQFF.

CDR3 amino acids: CASSLRGSFTNTEAFF. The CDR3 DNA is TGTGCCAGCAGCTTAAGGGGAAGCTTTACGAACACTGAAGCTTTCTTT. This chain joins TRBV7-6 and TRBJ1-1, with D possibly matching TRBD1 (5 bases). This CDR3 region has 16 residues. CDR1 SGHVS and CDR2 FNYEAQ come from the germline V gene. Trimming removed 2 bases from V and 1 base from J, with 14 bases in between.

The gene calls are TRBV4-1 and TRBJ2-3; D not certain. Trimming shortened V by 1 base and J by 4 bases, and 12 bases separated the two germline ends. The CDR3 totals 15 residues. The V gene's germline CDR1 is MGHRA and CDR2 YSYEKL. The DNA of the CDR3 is TGCGCCAGCAGCCAAGCGCTAGGCCTCGCAGATACGCAGTATTTT. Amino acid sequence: CASSQALGLADTQYF.

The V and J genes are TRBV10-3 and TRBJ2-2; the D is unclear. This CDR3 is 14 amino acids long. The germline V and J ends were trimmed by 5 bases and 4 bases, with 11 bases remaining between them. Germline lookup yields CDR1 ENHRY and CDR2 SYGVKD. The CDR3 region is CAISYSSGTGELFF. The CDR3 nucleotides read TGTGCCATCAGTTACTCTAGTGGCACCGGGGAGCTGTTTTTT.

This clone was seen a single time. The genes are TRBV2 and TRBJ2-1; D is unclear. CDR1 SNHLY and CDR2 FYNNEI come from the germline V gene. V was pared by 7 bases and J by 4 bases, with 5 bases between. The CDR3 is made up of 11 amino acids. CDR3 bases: TGTGCCAGCAACCTATACAATGAGCAGTTCTTC. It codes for CASNLYNEQFF.

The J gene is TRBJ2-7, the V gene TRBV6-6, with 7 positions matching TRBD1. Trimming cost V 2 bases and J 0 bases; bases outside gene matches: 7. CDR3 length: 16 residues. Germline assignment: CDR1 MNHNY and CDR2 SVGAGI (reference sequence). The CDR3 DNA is TGTGCCAGCAGTTACCCCGGGACAGCAAACTCCTACGAGCAGTACTTC. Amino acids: CASSYPGTANSYEQYF.

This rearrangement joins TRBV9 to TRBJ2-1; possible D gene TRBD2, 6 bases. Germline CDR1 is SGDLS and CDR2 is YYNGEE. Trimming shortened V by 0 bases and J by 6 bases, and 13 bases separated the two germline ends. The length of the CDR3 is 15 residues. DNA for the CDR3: TGTGCCAGCAGCGTAGTCTCGACTAGTCTCAATGAGCAGTTCTTC. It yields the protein CASSVVSTSLNEQFF.

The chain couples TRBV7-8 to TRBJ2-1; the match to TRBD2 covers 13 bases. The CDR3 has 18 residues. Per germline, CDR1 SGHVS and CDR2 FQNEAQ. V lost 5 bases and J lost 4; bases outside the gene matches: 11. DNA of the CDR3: TGTGCCAGCAGCCCCGGGACTAGCGGGATGGGTGGGTACAATGAGCAGTTCTTC. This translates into CASSPGTSGMGGYNEQFF.

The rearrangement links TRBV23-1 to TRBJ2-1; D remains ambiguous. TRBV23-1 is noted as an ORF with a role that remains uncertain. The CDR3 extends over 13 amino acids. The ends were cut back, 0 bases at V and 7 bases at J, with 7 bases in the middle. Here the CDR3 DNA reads TGCGCCAGCAGTCAATCCTCCGGGAATGAGCAGTTCTTC. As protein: CASSQSSGNEQFF.

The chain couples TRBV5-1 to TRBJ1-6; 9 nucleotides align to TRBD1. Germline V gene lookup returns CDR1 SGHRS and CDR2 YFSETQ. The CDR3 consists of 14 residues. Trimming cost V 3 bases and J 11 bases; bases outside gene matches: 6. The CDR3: CASSSGQGRTPLHF. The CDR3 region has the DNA TGCGCCAGCAGCTCGGGACAGGGAAGGACACCCCTCCACTTT.

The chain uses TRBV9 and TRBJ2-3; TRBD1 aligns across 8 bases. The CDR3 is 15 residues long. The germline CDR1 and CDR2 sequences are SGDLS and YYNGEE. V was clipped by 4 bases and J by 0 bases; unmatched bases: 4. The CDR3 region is CASSLTGGSTDTQYF. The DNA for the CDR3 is TGTGCCAGCAGCCTTACAGGGGGAAGCACAGATACGCAGTATTTT.

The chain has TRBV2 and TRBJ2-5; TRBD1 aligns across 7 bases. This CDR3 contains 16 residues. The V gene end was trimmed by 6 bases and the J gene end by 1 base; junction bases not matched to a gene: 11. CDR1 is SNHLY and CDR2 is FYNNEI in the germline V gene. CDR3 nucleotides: TGTGCCAGCAGGACCGAACCGGGACAGCCCCAAGAGACCCAGTACTTC. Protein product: CASRTEPGQPQETQYF.

DNA for the CDR3: TGTGCCAGCAGTTACTCTCTTCAGGGCCGTGGCTATGGCTACACCTTC. This translates into CASSYSLQGRGYGYTF. The chain links TRBV6-5 to TRBJ1-2, with TRBD1 as a possible D gene (5 bases). The ends were cut back, 0 bases at V and 4 bases at J, with 15 bases in the middle. The CDR3 runs to 16 residues. Germline CDR1 is MNHEY and CDR2 is SVGAGI.

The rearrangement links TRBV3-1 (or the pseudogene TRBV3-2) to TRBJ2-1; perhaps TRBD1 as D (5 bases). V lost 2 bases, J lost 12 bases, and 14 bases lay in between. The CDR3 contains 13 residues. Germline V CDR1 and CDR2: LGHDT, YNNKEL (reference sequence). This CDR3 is CASSQPKGQGQFF. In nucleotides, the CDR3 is TGTGCCAGCAGCCAACCAAAAGGCCAGGGGCAGTTCTTC.

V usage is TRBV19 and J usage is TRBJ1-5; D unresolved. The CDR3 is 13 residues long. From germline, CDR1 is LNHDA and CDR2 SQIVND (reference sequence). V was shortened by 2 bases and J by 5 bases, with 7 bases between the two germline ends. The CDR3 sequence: CASSISRDQPQHF. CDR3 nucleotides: TGTGCCAGTAGTATATCCCGAGATCAGCCCCAGCATTTT.

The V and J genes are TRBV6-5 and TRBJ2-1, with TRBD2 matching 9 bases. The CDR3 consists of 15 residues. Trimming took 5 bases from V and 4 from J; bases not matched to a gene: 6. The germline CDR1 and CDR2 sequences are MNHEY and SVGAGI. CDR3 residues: CASSPASGVYNEQFF. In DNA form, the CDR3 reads TGTGCCAGCAGTCCGGCTAGCGGGGTTTACAATGAGCAGTTCTTC.